The text below deals with one TCR beta chain. Its antigen is undetermined. The data derive from a study of T cells in localized non-small cell lung cancer. Study-level results: A median around 55 of the top 100 tumor clones appeared in adjacent lung. In the blood, greater T cell density corresponded to longer overall survival. Maximal T cell clonality occurred in uninvolved adjacent lung, with tumor ranking below it.

Clones were read by immunoSEQ multiplex PCR, and TCRdb kept only the in-frame ones, dropping some. The sample gives about 22,000 clones, about nine tenths of which show up once; about 23% is in the top ten. Sequences were derived from PBMCs, sampled before any cancer treatment. The source is a man aged 40 to 70 with stage II squamous cell lung carcinoma.

The DNA for the CDR3 is TGTGCCAGCAGCAGTTCGGGGGAGCACTATGGCTACACCTTC. This encodes CASSSSGEHYGYTF. V gene TRBV6-1 combines with J gene TRBJ1-2; D is perhaps TRBD1 (5 bases). This CDR3 has 14 amino acids. Germline V CDR1 and CDR2: MNHNS, SASEGT. The germline V and J ends were trimmed by 6 bases and 3 bases, with 14 bases remaining between them.